Following are 27 T cell receptor beta chains from one sample sequenced in a study of blood T cell repertoires in COVID-19 (dated by TCRdb to about 2020). Receptor libraries were prepared by the immunoSEQ multiplex PCR assay. TCRdb retrieved this table from immuneACCESS and kept in-frame rearrangements only. Not all clones are present; in checked studies, unresolved V genes account for under half, and no reason is known for the remainder. In all, the sample holds under 200,000 clones, and around 80% of those were seen once. Of the sample, around 14% is held by the ten largest clones. Sequenced sample: peripheral blood. These receptors all come from a young man with active or convalescent COVID-19.

V usage is TRBV19 and J usage is TRBJ2-3, with 9 bases that match TRBD2. The CDR3 extends over 15 amino acids. J gave up 6 bases and V 5 bases, and 9 bases lay outside the gene matches. Germline values: CDR1 LNHDA, CDR2 SQIVND (reference sequence). The CDR3 protein is CASSLYSGRSDTQYF. The CDR3 DNA sequence: TGTGCCAGTAGTCTTTATAGCGGGAGATCGGATACGCAGTATTTT.

The V gene is TRBV11-2, the J gene TRBJ2-3; the match to TRBD1 covers 7 bases. Germline V gene data show CDR1 as SGHAT and CDR2 as FQNNGV. J gave up 5 bases and V 4 bases, and 15 bases lay outside the gene matches. The CDR3 loop spans 17 amino acids. The CDR3 loop reads CASSSLNQGVREDTQYF. Here the CDR3 DNA reads TGTGCCAGCAGCTCTCTCAACCAGGGGGTAAGGGAAGATACGCAGTATTTT.

This clone has more than one count but fewer than ten. One end of the junction does not line up with germline, which may come from a read error. The rearrangement links TRBV5-6 to TRBJ1-1; a weak D match, TRBD1 (6 bases). Germline values: CDR1 SGHDT, CDR2 YYEEEE. The CDR3 loop spans 14 amino acids. The CDR3 loop is CASSLGGRNTEAFF. CDR3 DNA: TGTGCCAGCAGTTTGGGGGGCCGGAACACTGAAGCTTTCTTT.

This clone was counted a single time. This chain uses TRBV11-2 with TRBJ1-1; 8 nucleotides line up with TRBD1. The germline V gene has CDR1 SGHAT and CDR2 FQNNGV. V gave up 6 bases and J gave up 1 base; unmatched junction bases: 7. This CDR3 spans 15 amino acids. The CDR3 here is CASRFDRGQNTEAFF. The CDR3 nucleotides are TGTGCCAGCAGGTTTGACAGGGGCCAGAACACTGAAGCTTTCTTT.

This clone was recorded once. This rearrangement joins TRBV10-3 to TRBJ2-3, with 10 bases that match TRBD2. Germline CDR1 is ENHRY and CDR2 is SYGVKD. The CDR3 is 13 amino acids. The ends lost 9 bases at V and 1 base at J; junction bases unmatched: 1. CDR3 coding DNA: TGTGCCATTGGGACTAGCGGCACAGATACGCAGTATTTT. Translating it yields CAIGTSGTDTQYF.

In its sample, this clone was seen once. This chain joins TRBV27 and TRBJ1-1; no firm D call. The germline gives CDR1 MNHEY, CDR2 SMNVEV (reference sequence). Trimming removed 8 bases from V and 3 bases from J, with 13 bases in between. CDR3 length equals 13 residues. The CDR3 nucleotides are TGTGCCAGCGGCGGAGCAATACACACTGAAGCTTTCTTT. Its translation: CASGGAIHTEAFF.

This clone has more than one count but fewer than ten. The genes are TRBV4-1 and TRBJ1-3; D not resolved. The ends were cut back, 0 bases at V and 0 bases at J, with 6 bases in the middle. The V gene's germline CDR1 is MGHRA and CDR2 YSYEKL. CDR3 length: 15 amino acids. CDR3 residues: CASSQDTLSGNTIYF. In DNA form, the CDR3 reads TGCGCCAGCAGCCAAGATACTCTCTCTGGAAACACCATATATTTT.

The chain couples TRBV3-1 (or the pseudogene TRBV3-2) to TRBJ2-2, with D tentatively TRBD2 (7 bases). V was clipped by 4 bases and J by 7 bases, with 13 bases between them. CDR1 is LGHDT and CDR2 is YNNKEL in the germline V gene (reference sequence). This CDR3 comprises 14 residues. CDR3 coding DNA: TGTGCCAGCAGCCCCGCGGGGGCCGGCGGGGAGCTGTTTTTT. Residues: CASSPAGAGGELFF.

The rearrangement links TRBV11-3 to TRBJ1-6; D gene uncertain. This CDR3 is 14 amino acids long. V was cut by 2 bases and J by 9 bases, with 11 bases left in between. Germline V gene sequence: CDR1 SGHNT, CDR2 YENEEA. CDR3 residues: CASSLSLPGSPLHF. In DNA form, the CDR3 reads TGTGCCAGCAGCTTAAGTCTTCCCGGTTCACCCCTCCACTTT.

This clone was seen a handful of times. The CDR3 region is CAWSLTASANEKLFF. CDR3 nucleotides: TGTGCCTGGAGTCTCACTGCCTCCGCTAATGAAAAACTGTTTTTT. The V gene is TRBV30, the J gene TRBJ1-4; D uncertain. Looked up from germline, CDR1 is GTSNPN and CDR2 is SVGIG (reference sequence). The CDR3 length is 15 residues. Between the trimmed V and J ends, which lost 2 bases and 3 bases, there was a span of 13 bases.

CDR3 DNA sequence: TGTGCCAGCAGCTTAGTTGGGGGCCATTACGATGAGCAGTTCTTC. It is translated as CASSLVGGHYDEQFF. The chain carries TRBV11-2 and TRBJ2-1; D perhaps matches TRBD1 (6 bases). Germline CDR1 SGHAT, CDR2 FQNNGV. The CDR3 has 15 residues. V was trimmed by 1 base and J by 8 bases, leaving 15 bases between them.

The gene calls are TRBV6-5 and TRBJ1-1; D ambiguous. CDR3 size: 15 residues. Germline CDR1 reads MNHEY; CDR2 reads SVGAGI. V shed 0 bases and J shed 0 bases, with 8 bases lying between them. CDR3 DNA: TGTGCCAGCAGTTACTCATCCGTTATGAACACTGAAGCTTTCTTT. Translated: CASSYSSVMNTEAFF.

The rearrangement uses TRBV5-1 and TRBJ2-1, with TRBD1 matching 7 bases. V shed 0 bases and J 10 bases; nucleotides not matched to a gene: 10. The CDR3 extends over 15 amino acids. In germline, CDR1 is SGHRS, CDR2 YFSETQ. The CDR3 coding sequence is TGCGCCAGCAGCTTGGACAGGGGCGCGGTCCAGGAGCAGTTCTTC. The encoded protein is CASSLDRGAVQEQFF. The whole variable domain, remainder taken from reference TRBV5-1 and TRBJ2-1, is KAGVTQTPRYLIKTRGQQVTLSCSPISGHRSVSWYQQTPGQGLQFLFEYFSETQRNKGNFPGRFSGRQFSNSRSEMNVSTLELGDSALYLCASSLDRGAVQEQFFGPGTRLTVL.

The chain recombines TRBV24-1 with TRBJ2-7; D possibly corresponds to TRBD2 (6 bases). The CDR3 has 13 residues. Trimming removed 9 bases from V and 7 bases from J, with 18 bases in between. Germline CDR1 reads KGHDR; CDR2 reads SFDVKD. DNA for the CDR3: TGTGCCACCGGTAATAGCGGTGGAGGGGAGCAGTACTTC. Amino acids: CATGNSGGGEQYF.

This clone has only one observation. This chain connects TRBV7-8 to TRBJ1-2, with 7 bases matching TRBD1. V dropped 3 bases and J dropped 5; count of bases not matched to a gene: 18. Germline lookup yields CDR1 SGHVS and CDR2 FQNEAQ. This CDR3 spans 18 amino acids. CDR3 DNA: TGTGCCAGCAGCTTGGGGGACTCCTGGACACAGGGGCGGTATGGCTACACCTTC. Amino acids: CASSLGDSWTQGRYGYTF.

The chain carries TRBV5-4 and TRBJ2-5; 8 nucleotides line up with TRBD2. The CDR3 spans 16 residues. Trimming cost V 4 bases and J 5 bases; bases outside gene matches: 13. CDR1 SGHNT and CDR2 YYREEE come from the germline V gene (reference sequence). The CDR3 spells CASSRGGAGAPETQYF. The CDR3 nucleotides are TGTGCCAGCAGCAGAGGGGGAGCGGGGGCCCCGGAGACCCAGTACTTC. The variable domain in full, completed from reference TRBV5-4 and TRBJ2-5, reads ETGVTQSPTHLIKTRGQQVTLRCSSQSGHNTVSWYQQALGQGPQFIFQYYREEENGRGNFPPRFSGLQFPNYSSELNVNALELDDSALYLCASSRGGAGAPETQYFGPGTRLLVL.

The chain couples TRBV12-5 to TRBJ1-1; D is uncertain. Germline V lookup: CDR1 LGHNT, CDR2 FRNRAP. V lost 6 bases to trimming and J lost 1 base, with 12 bases between them. CDR3 length equals 14 residues. The CDR3 region is CASGAGGKNTEAFF. In DNA form, the CDR3 reads TGTGCTAGTGGCGCGGGAGGGAAGAACACTGAAGCTTTCTTT.

Here the CDR3 reads CASSLVPGQGTGNTIYF. The DNA for the CDR3 is TGTGCCAGCAGCTTAGTTCCGGGACAGGGGACTGGAAACACCATATATTTT. The J gene is TRBJ1-3, the V gene TRBV7-6; TRBD1 matches 10 bases. This CDR3 has 17 amino acids. Germline V gives CDR1 SGHVS, CDR2 FNYEAQ. Trimming at V came to 1 base and at J to 2 bases, leaving 5 bases not matched to a gene.

The chain couples TRBV5-1 to TRBJ2-7; 8 bases fit TRBD1. Germline V gene data show CDR1 as SGHRS and CDR2 as YFSETQ. The J segment lost 4 bases and the V segment lost 7 bases, leaving 13 bases of the junction unmatched. This CDR3 is built from 15 residues. CDR3 loop: CASAPGGTGAYEQYV. The CDR3 region has the DNA TGCGCCAGCGCCCCGGGTGGGACAGGCGCTTACGAGCAGTACGTC.

V is TRBV3-1 (or the pseudogene TRBV3-2) and J is TRBJ2-7; D may be TRBD2 (6 bases). The CDR3 totals 14 residues. Germline lookup yields CDR1 LGHDT and CDR2 YNNKEL (reference sequence). V was pared by 4 bases and J by 2 bases, with 12 bases between. The CDR3 protein is CASSLRGLPYEQYF. The CDR3 DNA is TGTGCCAGCAGCCTGCGGGGCCTACCCTACGAGCAGTACTTC.

J is TRBJ1-2 and V is TRBV2; D is ambiguous. Germline V gene sequence: CDR1 SNHLY, CDR2 FYNNEI. Trimming left V 3 bases short and J 6 bases short, with 11 bases between. The CDR3 consists of 13 residues. CDR3 region: CASSDATEHGYTF. The CDR3 region has the DNA TGTGCCAGCAGTGACGCAACAGAACATGGCTACACCTTC.

This chain uses TRBV3-1 (or the pseudogene TRBV3-2) with TRBJ1-5, with a possible D match to TRBD1 (5 bases). Trimming stripped 1 base from V and 4 bases from J, with 14 bases between. This CDR3 region has 16 residues. Germline CDR1 LGHDT, CDR2 YNNKEL (reference sequence). The CDR3 region has the DNA TGTGCCAGCAGCCAAGGGGGGGGACGGAGAAATCAGCCCCAGCATTTT. Translated, it gives CASSQGGGRRNQPQHF.

This chain connects TRBV7-9 to TRBJ1-6; unclear D gene. This CDR3 is built from 15 residues. V was clipped by 5 bases and J by 9 bases, with 17 bases between them. From germline, CDR1 is SEHNR and CDR2 FQNEAQ (reference sequence). The CDR3: CASSPLSGYGSPLHF. CDR3 coding DNA: TGTGCCAGCAGCCCGCTTTCCGGGTACGGTTCACCCCTCCACTTT.

This clone was picked up one time. This rearrangement joins TRBV6-5 to TRBJ2-7; TRBD2 is a possible D gene (6 bases). V was shortened by 5 bases and J by 0 bases, with 14 bases between the two germline ends. Germline CDR1 is MNHEY and CDR2 is SVGAGI. There are 15 residues in the CDR3. The CDR3 spells CASSTRDGSSYEQYF. The CDR3 nucleotides are TGTGCCAGCAGTACAAGGGACGGGAGCTCCTACGAGCAGTACTTC.

The gene calls are TRBV9 and TRBJ1-6; D remains ambiguous. V gave up 4 bases and J gave up 8 bases, with 13 bases separating them. The germline CDR1 and CDR2 sequences are SGDLS and YYNGEE. The CDR3 extends over 14 amino acids. DNA of the CDR3: TGTGCCAGCAGCTTCCGAGTAGAGGATTCACCCCTCCACTTT. Translating it yields CASSFRVEDSPLHF.

The chain carries TRBV7-2 and TRBJ2-5; tentatively, D is TRBD2 (6 bases). The CDR3 has 15 amino acids. The germline gives CDR1 SGHTA, CDR2 FQGNSA. Trimming pared 5 bases from V and 4 bases from J, leaving 17 bases between. The CDR3 DNA reads TGTGCCAGCAGCCTGGCCGGGACGCGGGGAGAGACCCAGTACTTC. This codes for CASSLAGTRGETQYF.

This clone has only one observation. The rearrangement uses TRBV6-6 and TRBJ1-2; D is possibly TRBD1 (5 bases). Germline-derived CDR1 and CDR2 are MNHNY and SVGAGI (reference sequence). CDR3 length: 13 residues. Trimming removed 3 bases at V and 12 bases at J, with 17 bases between. The CDR3 region has the DNA TGTGCCAGCAGTTATGGGACTGCCGGGGGGAACACCTTC. Protein: CASSYGTAGGNTF.